This T cell receptor beta chain was recovered during a study of T cell responses to AZD1222 COVID-19 vaccine. Unmatched junction bases numbered 6, after V lost 8 bases and J lost 2 bases. This CDR3 comprises 13 residues. Germline CDR1 is MDHEN and CDR2 is SYDVKM. TCRdb's copy holds only in-frame clones and misses some; the assay was immunoSEQ multiplex PCR. The profile covers approximately 120,000 clones, with less than 95% appearing a single time and around 7.8% taken by the ten largest. In its sample, this clone was seen once. Its antigen is as yet unknown. Broader study findings: Regions 160-218 and 743-854 held dominance among vaccine-associated CD4 TCRs, which spanned spike. Reportedly, nearly half of unique spike TCRs recognized epitopes outside B.1.351/B.1.1.7 mutations.

The clonotype originates from an adult in good health. This chain links TRBV28 with TRBJ2-7; TRBD1 agrees at 7 bases. Specimen: peripheral blood, collected on day 0 of AZD1222 vaccination. The CDR3 loop is CASAGQVTYEQYF. The CDR3 bases are TGTGCCAGCGCCGGACAGGTTACCTACGAGCAGTACTTC.